A selection of T cell receptor beta chains follows, all from one sample in a study of control samples from healthy donors and cancer patients. Some clones are missing from TCRdb's copy, which holds only in-frame ones; the method was immunoSEQ multiplex PCR. This sample carries 150,000 to 200,000 clones, about 90% of them seen once, and the ten largest clones take roughly 2.1%. Sequencing was performed on blood. These receptor sequences come from a woman in her thirties or forties in good health. Both conserved end residues are part of each CDR3. The D gene is left open where the match is weak. For some rows the clone size is stated as once, few or many, or as a class when expanded; others skip it.

j_gene | v_gene | abundance | d_gene | CDR3nt | CDR3aa
TRBJ1-2 | TRBV7-9 | once | . | TGTGCCAGCAGCCTCGGGACTCCACATAACTATGGCTACACCTTC | CASSLGTPHNYGYTF
TRBJ2-7 | TRBV5-4 | . | . | TGTGCCTACGCCCAGGGCCTATCCTACGAGCAGTACTTC | CAYAQGLSYEQYF
TRBJ2-1 | TRBV29-1 | . | . | TGCAGCGCCGGTGTGGACAGAACTGAGCAGTTCTTC | CSAGVDRTEQFF
TRBJ1-5 | TRBV12-2 | . | . | TGTGCAAGTCGACCCACAGGGGCCGATAAGTTGGGTCAGCCCCAGCATTTT | CASRPTGADKLGQPQHF
TRBJ1-1 | TRBV19 | few | . | TGTGCCAGTAGTATAGATATCAGCACTGAAGCTTTCTTT | CASSIDISTEAFF
TRBJ2-5 | TRBV4-1 | . | TRBD2 | TGCGCCAGCAGCCTCCCGAAGGGGCCGACTAGCGGGGAGGGGGCGACCCAGTACTTC | CASSLPKGPTSGEGATQYF
TRBJ1-1 | TRBV9 | few | . | TGTGCCAGCAGCGTAGCGGGGTCCACTGAAGCTTTCTTT | CASSVAGSTEAFF
TRBJ2-7 | TRBV4-1 | . | . | TGCGCCAGCAGCCAACTTTTAACAGGGGGGGGCTCCTACGAGCAGTACTTC | CASSQLLTGGGSYEQYF
TRBJ2-1 | TRBV4-1 | . | TRBD2 | TGCGCCAGCAGCCAAGTACCGGGGGGTGAGCAGTTCTTC | CASSQVPGGEQFF
TRBJ2-7 | TRBV27 | . | . | TGTGCCAGCAGTTTAGCTTCCAAAGGCTACGAGCAGTACTTC | CASSLASKGYEQYF
TRBJ1-1 | TRBV12-3/TRBV12-4 | . | TRBD1 | TGTGCCAGCAGTTTAGAGGAGGGGGCCGGAGCTTTCTTT | CASSLEEGAGAFF
TRBJ1-1 | TRBV5-4 | few | . | TGTGCCAGCAGCTTCCCCCCGGCGGCTGAAGCTTTCTTT | CASSFPPAAEAFF
TRBJ1-1 | TRBV4-2 | . | . | TGTGCCAGCAGCCAAGTGGGTGAGAACACTGAAGCTTTCTTT | CASSQVGENTEAFF
TRBJ2-1 | TRBV6-5 | . | TRBD1 | TGTGCCAGCAGTCCCGGGACAGCTTACAATGAGCAGTTCTTC | CASSPGTAYNEQFF
TRBJ2-2 | TRBV6-5 | . | . | TGTGCCACCGAGGTAGGGGCCGGGGAGCTGTTTTTT | CATEVGAGELFF
TRBJ1-5 | TRBV7-9 | . | . | TGTGCCAGCAGCATAAGCGGGGGTGCGACCGATCAGCCCCAGCATTTT | CASSISGGATDQPQHF
TRBJ2-5 | TRBV3-1/TRBV3-2 | . | TRBD2 | TGTGCCAGCAGCCTCCTAGCGGCAGAGACCCAGTACTTC | CASSLLAAETQYF
TRBJ1-5 | TRBV19 | . | TRBD1 | TGTGCCAGTAGTACCCCGACAGGGTCCTTTTATAGCAATCAGCCCCAGCATTTT | CASSTPTGSFYSNQPQHF
TRBJ2-3 | TRBV4-2 | . | . | TGTGCCAGCAGCCAAGAAGCGTTTGGCACAGATACGCAGTATTTT | CASSQEAFGTDTQYF
TRBJ2-1 | TRBV12-5 | . | TRBD2 | TGTGCTAGTGGTTTCGGGCTAGCGGGGGGTAGTGAGCAGTTCTTC | CASGFGLAGGSEQFF
TRBJ1-1 | TRBV18 | . | . | TGTGCCAGCTCACACCCTGGGGCTGAAGCTTTCTTT | CASSHPGAEAFF
TRBJ1-1 | TRBV11-2 | . | . | TGTGCCAGCAGCTTACTGGGCAGCGAAGCTTTCTTT | CASSLLGSEAFF